This T cell receptor beta chain derives from a study of T-cell memory formation after mild COVID-19. TCRdb fed the 5' RACE reads into MiXCR, producing one record per CDR3 protein. This table holds roughly 350,000 distinct CDR3 sequences, 20% to 25% found once. V dropped 1 base and J dropped 5 bases, with 5 bases sitting between them. This CDR3 comprises 11 residues. The germline V gene encodes CDR1 SQVTM and CDR2 ANQGSEA. This clonotype was found a few times. The source is an adult woman who had mild COVID-19 (a few samples of this study predate the infection). Cell type and time point are not known. Input material: PBMCs or a T cell subset sorted from them (not recorded which). The chain couples TRBV29-1 to TRBJ1-1; D gene uncertain. The CDR3 region is CSVEGKTEAFF. The CDR3 region has the DNA TGCAGCGTTGAAGGGAAGACTGAAGCTTTCTTT.